This T cell receptor (beta chain) was identified in a study of CD8+CD57+ T cells in acquired aplastic anemia. TCR beta VDJ combinations and CDR3 sequences were profiled from genomic DNA. TCRdb passed the reads through MiXCR, listing each CDR3 protein once. The sample has 150,000 or so distinct CDR3 sequences; about 50% are singletons. The CDR3 totals 16 residues. Trimming removed 2 bases from V and 0 bases from J, with 14 bases in between. Study outcomes and limitations: Patients and healthy controls showed no significant CD8+ Simpson's diversity difference.

In patients chosen for sequencing, flow cytometry had shown CD8+CD57+ cell expansion. This clonotype was observed at least ten times. The antigen is unknown. The receptor comes from a human donor with aplastic anemia. This chain links TRBV12-3 or TRBV12-4 with TRBJ2-7; TRBD2 might be the D (5 bases). The specimen was sorted CD4+, CD8+, or CD8+CD57+ T cells (not recorded which) from PBMCs. The CDR3 here is CASSLSGSRSSYEQYF. CDR3 coding DNA: TGTGCCAGCAGTTTAAGCGGTAGCCGTAGCTCCTACGAGCAGTACTTC.